These 11 T cell receptor beta chains came from one sample sequenced in a study of prognosis after radiotherapy for stage I lung cancer. Multiplex PCR in two rounds served to amplify TCR beta CDR3 from genomic DNA. Primers were specific to each TRBV and TRBJ gene in first-round PCR. TCRdb re-called the multiplex PCR reads through MiXCR, storing one row per CDR3 protein. The sample lists some 13,000 distinct CDR3 sequences; 47% were seen once. The sequencing used PBMCs, collected before or after stereotactic body radiation therapy (not recorded which). These receptor sequences come from a donor aged 50 or older with non-small cell lung cancer.

A remark on this clonotype: The likely explanation is a read error, given a far larger clone one base away. This chain uses TRBV12-5 with TRBJ2-4; D is unresolved. The CDR3 has 13 residues. The germline V gene has CDR1 LGHNT and CDR2 FRNRAP. The CDR3, as DNA: TGTGCTAGTGGTTTGGAACCGAGGTATGAGAAGTTCTTC. Amino acids: CASGLEPRYEKFF.

This clonotype was seen ten or more times. The rearrangement uses TRBV2 and TRBJ2-1, with 10 bases lining up with TRBD2. CDR1 is SNHLY, CDR2 FYNNEI, per germline. Trimming cost V 3 bases and J 3 bases; bases outside gene matches: 5. The CDR3 length is 16 residues. Written as DNA, the CDR3 is TGTGCCAGCAGTGATTTGTTAGCGGGAGGCTACAATGAGCAGTTCTTC. Its translation is CASSDLLAGGYNEQFF.

The chain has TRBV7-9 and TRBJ2-2; 11 bases match TRBD2. CDR3 length: 18 amino acids. Germline CDR1 is SEHNR and CDR2 is FQNEAQ (reference sequence). Trimming took 5 bases from V and 4 from J; bases not matched to a gene: 12. DNA of the CDR3: TGTGCCAGCAGCCCGAATCCCTTAGCGGGAGGGCCCACCGGGGAGCTGTTTTTT. Its translation: CASSPNPLAGGPTGELFF. Supplemented by reference TRBV7-9 and TRBJ2-2, the full variable domain reads DTGVSQNPRHKITKRGQNVTFRCDPISEHNRLYWYRQTLGQGPEFLTYFQNEAQLEKSRLLSDRFSAERPKGSFSTLEIQRTEQGDSAMYLCASSPNPLAGGPTGELFFGEGSRLTVL.

The count of this clonotype is one. V and J are TRBV4-3 and TRBJ2-7, with D possibly matching TRBD1 (6 bases). Looked up from germline, CDR1 is LGHNA and CDR2 is YSLEER. CDR3 size: 15 residues. V lost 0 bases to trimming and J lost 3 bases, with 12 bases between them. In DNA form, the CDR3 reads TGCGCCAGCAGCCAAGAGGCAGGGGAAGTCTACGAGCAGTACTTC. This translates into CASSQEAGEVYEQYF.

The V gene is TRBV11-2, the J gene TRBJ2-1, with TRBD2 matching 9 bases. This CDR3 is 13 amino acids long. The V gene end was trimmed by 3 bases and the J gene end by 15 bases; junction bases not matched to a gene: 9. CDR1 SGHAT and CDR2 FQNNGV come from the germline V gene. CDR3 sequence reads: CASSLRVSGSLFF. CDR3 coding DNA: TGTGCCAGCAGCTTGAGGGTTAGCGGGAGTTTGTTCTTC.

On this clonotype itself: A single base is all that separates this from a far larger clone, so a read error is likely. The chain uses TRBV6-8 and TRBJ1-5; D not certain. The V end was cut by 6 bases, the J end by 5 bases, with 17 bases between. Germline V CDR1 and CDR2: MNHGY, SAAAGT. The CDR3 is 15 amino acids. In DNA form, the CDR3 reads TGTGCCAGCAGCCCCTGGGGAGGGAGTCATCAGCCCCAGCATTTT. Encoded protein: CASSPWGGSHQPQHF.

This clonotype was detected ten times or more. The V call is TRBV28, the J call TRBJ2-7, with 7 nucleotides matching TRBD2. The CDR3 loop spans 13 amino acids. The trim removed 6 bases at V and 0 bases at J, leaving 2 bases unmatched. Germline V gives CDR1 MDHEN, CDR2 SYDVKM. CDR3 sequence: CASRGGSSYEQYF. CDR3 nucleotides: TGTGCCAGCAGGGGGGGGAGCTCCTACGAGCAGTACTTC.

This clonotype counts as medium-sized. The chain employs TRBV20-1 and TRBJ2-7; TRBD1 agrees at 8 bases. Losses at the gene ends were 6 bases for V and 1 base for J; bases not matched to a gene: 2. Germline CDR1 is DFQATT and CDR2 is SNEGSKA (reference sequence). The CDR3 runs 12 residues. In DNA, the CDR3 is TGCAGTGCGGACAGGGAGTCCTACGAGCAGTACTTC. Protein: CSADRESYEQYF.

This clonotype appeared many times. V is TRBV4-1 and J is TRBJ2-4; D uncertain. Germline V lookup: CDR1 MGHRA, CDR2 YSYEKL. The V gene lost 0 bases and the J gene lost 6 bases, with 21 bases spanning the gap. The CDR3 spans 18 residues. CDR3 DNA sequence: TGCGCCAGCAGCCAAGAATCTATAGTAGGGTCTGTTTCAAACATTCAGTACTTC. This translates into CASSQESIVGSVSNIQYF.

The chain's CDR3 is CASSNSRVETQYF. The CDR3 DNA is TGTGCCAGCAGCAATAGTCGTGTGGAGACCCAGTACTTC. The chain recombines TRBV6-1 with TRBJ2-5; D not certain. Germline V lookup: CDR1 MNHNS, CDR2 SASEGT. The V gene lost 6 bases and the J gene lost 5 bases, with 13 bases spanning the gap. CDR3 length: 13 residues.

The chain links TRBV4-3 to TRBJ1-2; D is uncertain. The CDR3 is made up of 16 amino acids. V lost 1 base and J lost 0, with 12 bases in between. Germline V gene data show CDR1 as LGHNA and CDR2 as YSLEER. The CDR3 reads CASSQASGFTNYGYTF. The CDR3 DNA is TGCGCCAGCAGCCAAGCTTCAGGATTTACTAACTATGGCTACACCTTC.